This TCR beta chain was recorded in a study of beta chain features in type 1 diabetes. This clone was recorded a few times. Its specificity is unknown. The isolated RNA, all of it, was reverse transcribed, so expressed TCRB transcripts were what got sequenced. Some clones are missing from TCRdb's copy, which holds only in-frame ones; the method was immunoSEQ multiplex PCR. Of about 900,000 clones listed, roughly 15% were seen once; the top ten hold 0.023%. CDR1 and CDR2 from the germline V gene are MNHEY and SMNVEV (reference sequence). This CDR3 has 15 residues. V dropped 5 bases and J dropped 0 bases, with 14 bases sitting between them. Study-wide points: HLA effects on TCRB rearrangement stayed unresolved here.

A CD45RO/CCR7/CD25/CD127/CD95/CD27 panel sorted naive, central memory, regulatory and stem cell-like memory CD4+ cells. The chain recombines TRBV27 with TRBJ2-7, with D possibly matching TRBD2 (6 bases). The origin of this receptor is a woman younger than 35 in good health. Sequences were obtained from naive CD4+ T cells from blood. The CDR3 coding sequence is TGTGCCAGCAGTGAGAATAGCGGAAGCTCCTACGAGCAGTACTTC. Translated: CASSENSGSSYEQYF.